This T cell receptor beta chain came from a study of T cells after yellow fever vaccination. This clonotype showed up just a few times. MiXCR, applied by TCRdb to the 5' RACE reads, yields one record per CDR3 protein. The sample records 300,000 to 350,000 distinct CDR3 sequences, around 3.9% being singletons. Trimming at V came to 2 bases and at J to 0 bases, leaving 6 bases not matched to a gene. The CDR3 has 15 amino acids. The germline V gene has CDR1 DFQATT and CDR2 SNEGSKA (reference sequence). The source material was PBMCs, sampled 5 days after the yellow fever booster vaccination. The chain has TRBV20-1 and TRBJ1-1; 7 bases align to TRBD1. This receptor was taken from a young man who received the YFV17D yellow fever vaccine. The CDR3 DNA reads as TGCAGTGCTAGAAAGCACGGGACAGTGAACACTGAAGCTTTCTTT. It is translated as CSARKHGTVNTEAFF.